This passage covers 11 T cell receptor beta chains from one sample sequenced in a study of T cell responses to AZD1222 COVID-19 vaccine. Assay: immunoSEQ multiplex PCR; the TCRdb copy retains only in-frame clones and omits some. The sample has some 120,000 clones, about nine tenths seen once; the top ten hold roughly 1.5%. The material was peripheral blood, obtained on day 0 of AZD1222 vaccination. These receptors came from an adult in good health.

This sequence joins TRBV5-4 and TRBJ1-1, with a tentative D call TRBD1 (5 bases). Germline CDR1 reads SGHNT; CDR2 reads YYREEE (reference sequence). V was trimmed by 4 bases and J by 3 bases, leaving 10 bases between them. The CDR3 is made up of 13 amino acids. The CDR3 DNA sequence: TGTGCCAGCAGCCACGGGGACGACACTGAAGCTTTCTTT. Translated: CASSHGDDTEAFF.

The V call is TRBV6-1, the J call TRBJ1-5; D is possibly TRBD1 (5 bases). In germline, CDR1 is MNHNS, CDR2 SASEGT. V was cut by 2 bases and J by 0 bases, with 11 bases left in between. The CDR3 sequence is 16 residues long. The CDR3: CASSERGRASNQPQHF. The CDR3 bases are TGTGCCAGCAGTGAAAGGGGCAGGGCTAGCAATCAGCCCCAGCATTTT.

In its sample, this clone was seen once. V and J are TRBV23-1 and TRBJ2-3; perhaps TRBD2 as D (6 bases). TRBV23-1 is reported as an ORF; its role is uncertain. The CDR3 runs to 15 residues. V shed 3 bases and J shed 1 base, with 11 bases lying between them. The CDR3 sequence is CASSHSGEGTDTQYF. The CDR3 DNA follows: TGCGCCAGCAGTCACTCCGGGGAGGGCACAGATACGCAGTATTTT.

The chain uses TRBV7-3 and TRBJ2-3; 9 bases match TRBD2. CDR1 is SGHTA and CDR2 is FQGTGA in the germline V gene. V was clipped by 2 bases and J by 1 base; unmatched bases: 7. The CDR3 spans 17 residues. CDR3 region: CASSLAGGLSGTDTQYF. As DNA, the CDR3 is TGTGCCAGCAGCTTAGCGGGGGGGCTGTCGGGCACAGATACGCAGTATTTT. Combining the CDR3 with reference TRBV7-3 and TRBJ2-3 gives the whole variable domain GAGVSQTPSNKVTEKGKYVELRCDPISGHTALYWYRQSLGQGPEFLIYFQGTGAADDSGLPNDRFFAVRPEGSVSTLKIQRTERGDSAVYLCASSLAGGLSGTDTQYFGPGTRLTVL.

The gene calls are TRBV2 and TRBJ1-5; 12 bases are a match to TRBD1. Germline V gene lookup returns CDR1 SNHLY and CDR2 FYNNEI. V gave up 3 bases and J gave up 9 bases; unmatched junction bases: 6. CDR3 length equals 15 residues. CDR3 sequence (DNA): TGTGCCAGCAGTGACGGGACAGGGGGCGGCATGCCCCAGCATTTT. Protein product: CASSDGTGGGMPQHF.

The rearrangement links TRBV5-5 to TRBJ1-6, with D unresolved. Per germline, CDR1 SGHKS and CDR2 YYEKEE (reference sequence). CDR3 size: 16 residues. V was clipped by 1 base and J by 3 bases, with 11 bases between them. The CDR3, as DNA: TGTGCCAGCAGCTTGCATGCAGGAGTCTATAATTCACCCCTCCACTTT. It translates to CASSLHAGVYNSPLHF.

The chain joins TRBV9 to TRBJ1-2; D is possibly TRBD1 (6 bases). Per germline, CDR1 SGDLS and CDR2 YYNGEE. The CDR3 sequence is 14 residues long. V shed 3 bases and J shed 4 bases, with 13 bases lying between them. CDR3 residues: CASSARTVTYGYTF. The DNA for the CDR3 is TGTGCCAGCAGCGCGAGGACAGTTACCTATGGCTACACCTTC.

The V and J genes are TRBV5-4 and TRBJ2-7, with TRBD1 identical over 7 bases. The V gene's germline CDR1 is SGHNT and CDR2 YYREEE (reference sequence). The CDR3 consists of 16 residues. Trimming removed 3 bases from V and 7 bases from J; junction bases left unmatched: 16. The CDR3 protein is CASSWAPRGRLDEQYF. The CDR3 nucleotides are TGTGCCAGCAGCTGGGCACCAAGGGGGCGCCTGGATGAGCAGTACTTC.

V and J are TRBV12-5 and TRBJ1-3; no definite D call. The CDR3 contains 13 residues. V was trimmed by 3 bases and J by 4 bases, leaving 7 bases between them. Per germline, CDR1 LGHNT and CDR2 FRNRAP. This CDR3 is CASGLMPGNTIYF. The CDR3 bases are TGTGCTAGTGGTTTAATGCCGGGAAACACCATATATTTT.

The chain joins TRBV7-2 to TRBJ1-6; 7 bases agree with TRBD1. With 5 bases clipped from V and 5 bases from J, the junction kept 6 bases outside the gene matches. Germline CDR1 SGHTA, CDR2 FQGNSA. The CDR3 consists of 15 residues. For the CDR3, the DNA is TGTGCCAGCAGCCCCCAGGGGACAGATAATTCACCCCTCCACTTT. This gives the protein CASSPQGTDNSPLHF.

V is TRBV6-4 and J is TRBJ2-1; D call uncertain. V lost 10 bases and J lost 5, with 21 bases in between. The CDR3 sequence is 15 residues long. Germline values: CDR1 MRHNA, CDR2 SNTAGT. The CDR3 bases are TGTGCCACCTTTCAAGCATATCAGGTAGACAATGAGCAGTTCTTC. It yields the protein CATFQAYQVDNEQFF.